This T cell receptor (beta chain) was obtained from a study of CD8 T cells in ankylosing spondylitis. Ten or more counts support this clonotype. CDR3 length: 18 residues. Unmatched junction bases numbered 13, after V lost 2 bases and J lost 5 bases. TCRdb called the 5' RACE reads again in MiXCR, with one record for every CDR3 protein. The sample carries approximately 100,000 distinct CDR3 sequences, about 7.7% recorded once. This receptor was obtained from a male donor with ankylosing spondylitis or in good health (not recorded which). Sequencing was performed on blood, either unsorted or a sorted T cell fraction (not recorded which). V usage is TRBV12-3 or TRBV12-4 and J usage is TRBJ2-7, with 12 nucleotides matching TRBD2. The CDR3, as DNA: TGTGCCAGCAGTTTACTGGCTAGCGGGAGGGCCTTGTTCGACGAGCAGTACTTC. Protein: CASSLLASGRALFDEQYF.